This is a list of T cell receptor beta chains from one sample in a study of T cell responses to AZD1222 COVID-19 vaccine. Profiled with immunoSEQ multiplex PCR; TCRdb holds only in-frame clones, not every one. The sample contains approximately 110,000 clones, more than 90% of which appear only once. Sequenced material: peripheral blood, taken on day 0 of AZD1222 vaccination. These receptors came from an adult in good health. Both conserved end residues are part of each CDR3. Each record gives: CDR3 length, J gene, D gene, V gene, clone size, CDR3 protein, CDR3 DNA. A D gene is named only where the DNA matches it firmly. Only some rows state a clone size, as once, few, many or a class for expanded clones.

CDR3 length: 12; J gene: TRBJ1-6; D gene: .; V gene: TRBV5-4; clone size: few; CDR3 protein: CASSLDNSPLHF; CDR3 DNA: TGTGCCAGCAGCTTAGATAATTCACCCCTCCACTTT
CDR3 length: 15; J gene: TRBJ2-7; D gene: TRBD2; V gene: TRBV3-1/TRBV3-2; clone size: .; CDR3 protein: CASSQDSSGGREQYF; CDR3 DNA: TGTGCCAGCAGCCAAGATTCAAGCGGGGGGAGGGAGCAGTACTTC
CDR3 length: 11; J gene: TRBJ1-2; D gene: .; V gene: TRBV29-1; clone size: .; CDR3 protein: CSVGGLGGYTF; CDR3 DNA: TGCAGCGTTGGGGGTTTAGGTGGCTACACCTTC
CDR3 length: 16; J gene: TRBJ1-4; D gene: TRBD1; V gene: TRBV7-9; clone size: .; CDR3 protein: CASSLAGQGVNEKLFF; CDR3 DNA: TGTGCCAGCAGCTTAGCGGGCCAGGGGGTTAATGAAAAACTGTTTTTT
CDR3 length: 16; J gene: TRBJ1-6; D gene: TRBD1; V gene: TRBV14; clone size: .; CDR3 protein: CASSRSTGGYNSPLHF; CDR3 DNA: TGTGCCAGCAGCCGAAGTACAGGGGGTTATAATTCACCCCTCCACTTT
CDR3 length: 13; J gene: TRBJ2-3; D gene: .; V gene: TRBV29-1; clone size: .; CDR3 protein: CSVANRGTDTQYF; CDR3 DNA: TGCAGCGTTGCAAACAGGGGCACAGATACGCAGTATTTT
CDR3 length: 16; J gene: TRBJ2-6; D gene: .; V gene: TRBV11-3; clone size: .; CDR3 protein: CASSPPAGSGANVLTF; CDR3 DNA: TGTGCCAGCAGCCCGCCCGCAGGCTCTGGGGCCAACGTCCTGACTTTC
CDR3 length: 10; J gene: TRBJ2-3; D gene: .; V gene: TRBV6-5; clone size: .; CDR3 protein: CASRGDTQYF; CDR3 DNA: TGTGCCAGCAGGGGTGATACGCAGTATTTT
CDR3 length: 13; J gene: TRBJ2-7; D gene: TRBD2; V gene: TRBV11-2; clone size: .; CDR3 protein: CASNRDYIYEQYF; CDR3 DNA: TGTGCCAGCAACCGGGACTATATATACGAGCAGTACTTC
CDR3 length: 15; J gene: TRBJ2-5; D gene: .; V gene: TRBV6-6; clone size: .; CDR3 protein: CASRQQGLTQETQYF; CDR3 DNA: TGTGCCAGCAGACAACAGGGATTAACCCAAGAGACCCAGTACTTC
CDR3 length: 15; J gene: TRBJ1-1; D gene: TRBD1; V gene: TRBV9; clone size: once; CDR3 protein: CASSARDSWNTEAFF; CDR3 DNA: TGTGCCAGCAGCGCACGGGACAGCTGGAACACTGAAGCTTTCTTT
CDR3 length: 13; J gene: TRBJ2-7; D gene: .; V gene: TRBV11-3; clone size: .; CDR3 protein: CASSLTENYEQYF; CDR3 DNA: TGTGCCAGCAGCTTAACGGAGAACTACGAGCAGTACTTC
CDR3 length: 14; J gene: TRBJ1-4; D gene: .; V gene: TRBV7-9; clone size: .; CDR3 protein: CASSLGGHGEKLFF; CDR3 DNA: TGTGCCAGCAGCTTGGGGGGGCATGGTGAAAAACTGTTTTTT
CDR3 length: 14; J gene: TRBJ1-2; D gene: .; V gene: TRBV29-1; clone size: .; CDR3 protein: CSVVPVNTNYGYTF; CDR3 DNA: TGCAGCGTTGTTCCGGTGAACACTAACTATGGCTACACCTTC
CDR3 length: 14; J gene: TRBJ1-1; D gene: .; V gene: TRBV4-3; clone size: .; CDR3 protein: CASSRGTRGTEAFF; CDR3 DNA: TGCGCCAGCAGCCGCGGGACTAGGGGAACTGAAGCTTTCTTT
CDR3 length: 15; J gene: TRBJ2-7; D gene: TRBD2; V gene: TRBV6-1; clone size: .; CDR3 protein: CASSEGLAVSYEQYF; CDR3 DNA: TGTGCCAGCAGTGAGGGACTAGCGGTCTCCTACGAGCAGTACTTC
CDR3 length: 15; J gene: TRBJ2-5; D gene: TRBD2; V gene: TRBV24-1; clone size: .; CDR3 protein: CATSEGSGAQETQYF; CDR3 DNA: TGTGCCACCAGTGAGGGTAGCGGGGCGCAAGAGACCCAGTACTTC
CDR3 length: 17; J gene: TRBJ2-2; D gene: TRBD2; V gene: TRBV7-2; clone size: .; CDR3 protein: CASSLVRLAGAAGELFF; CDR3 DNA: TGTGCCAGCAGCTTAGTCAGGCTAGCGGGGGCCGCCGGGGAGCTGTTTTTT
CDR3 length: 13; J gene: TRBJ1-6; D gene: .; V gene: TRBV14; clone size: .; CDR3 protein: CASSQLTGSPLHF; CDR3 DNA: TGTGCCAGCAGCCAATTGACAGGCTCACCCCTCCACTTT
CDR3 length: 13; J gene: TRBJ1-1; D gene: TRBD1; V gene: TRBV14; clone size: .; CDR3 protein: CASSLPGGTEAFF; CDR3 DNA: TGTGCCAGCAGCCTACCAGGGGGCACTGAAGCTTTCTTT
CDR3 length: 11; J gene: TRBJ2-2; D gene: .; V gene: TRBV28; clone size: .; CDR3 protein: CATQNTGELFF; CDR3 DNA: TGTGCCACCCAGAACACCGGGGAGCTGTTTTTT
CDR3 length: 15; J gene: TRBJ1-4; D gene: .; V gene: TRBV7-9; clone size: .; CDR3 protein: CASSLDGGSNEKLFF; CDR3 DNA: TGTGCCAGCAGCTTAGATGGCGGATCTAATGAAAAACTGTTTTTT
CDR3 length: 15; J gene: TRBJ2-7; D gene: TRBD1; V gene: TRBV3-1/TRBV3-2; clone size: .; CDR3 protein: CASSQDWTGNYEQYF; CDR3 DNA: TGTGCCAGCAGCCAGGACTGGACAGGGAACTACGAGCAGTACTTC
CDR3 length: 14; J gene: TRBJ1-1; D gene: .; V gene: TRBV20-1; clone size: .; CDR3 protein: CSASPWGAGTEAFF; CDR3 DNA: TGCAGTGCTAGTCCCTGGGGCGCGGGCACTGAAGCTTTCTTT
CDR3 length: 15; J gene: TRBJ2-5; D gene: TRBD1; V gene: TRBV7-9; clone size: .; CDR3 protein: CASSPRTGNQETQYF; CDR3 DNA: TGTGCCAGCAGCCCTCGGACAGGGAACCAAGAGACCCAGTACTTC
CDR3 length: 12; J gene: TRBJ1-1; D gene: .; V gene: TRBV6-6; clone size: .; CDR3 protein: CASSDQGSEAFF; CDR3 DNA: TGTGCCAGCAGCGACCAGGGGAGTGAAGCTTTCTTT
CDR3 length: 14; J gene: TRBJ1-2; D gene: TRBD1; V gene: TRBV9; clone size: .; CDR3 protein: CASSVQGAGYGYTF; CDR3 DNA: TGTGCCAGCAGCGTACAGGGGGCCGGCTATGGCTACACCTTC
CDR3 length: 15; J gene: TRBJ2-7; D gene: TRBD2; V gene: TRBV27; clone size: .; CDR3 protein: CASSPWREGSYEQYF; CDR3 DNA: TGTGCCAGTTCCCCCTGGCGGGAGGGCTCCTACGAGCAGTACTTC
CDR3 length: 12; J gene: TRBJ2-7; D gene: .; V gene: TRBV7-9; clone size: once; CDR3 protein: CASSLRGPEQYF; CDR3 DNA: TGTGCCAGCAGCTTGCGGGGGCCCGAGCAGTACTTC
CDR3 length: 13; J gene: TRBJ1-1; D gene: .; V gene: TRBV11-3; clone size: .; CDR3 protein: CASRGRVGTEAFF; CDR3 DNA: TGTGCCAGCAGGGGGAGGGTCGGGACTGAAGCTTTCTTT
CDR3 length: 12; J gene: TRBJ1-1; D gene: .; V gene: TRBV3-1/TRBV3-2; clone size: .; CDR3 protein: CASSHGGIEAFF; CDR3 DNA: TGTGCCAGCAGCCACGGGGGGATTGAAGCTTTCTTT
CDR3 length: 12; J gene: TRBJ2-7; D gene: .; V gene: TRBV29-1; clone size: .; CDR3 protein: CSVARGDSEQYF; CDR3 DNA: TGCAGCGTTGCCAGGGGGGACTCCGAGCAGTACTTC
CDR3 length: 12; J gene: TRBJ1-1; D gene: .; V gene: TRBV12-5; clone size: .; CDR3 protein: CASGPRRAEAFF; CDR3 DNA: TGTGCTAGTGGTCCCCGGAGGGCTGAAGCTTTCTTT
CDR3 length: 12; J gene: TRBJ2-7; D gene: .; V gene: TRBV5-1; clone size: .; CDR3 protein: CASSLTGTEQYF; CDR3 DNA: TGCGCCAGCAGCTTAACAGGGACCGAGCAGTACTTC
CDR3 length: 15; J gene: TRBJ2-7; D gene: .; V gene: TRBV19; clone size: .; CDR3 protein: CASSRDSSRSYEQYF; CDR3 DNA: TGTGCCAGTAGTAGGGACTCCTCTAGATCCTACGAGCAGTACTTC
CDR3 length: 14; J gene: TRBJ2-7; D gene: TRBD1; V gene: TRBV11-2; clone size: .; CDR3 protein: CASSTQTGQNEQYF; CDR3 DNA: TGTGCCAGCAGTACCCAGACAGGGCAAAACGAGCAGTACTTC
CDR3 length: 16; J gene: TRBJ2-2; D gene: TRBD1; V gene: TRBV7-3; clone size: once; CDR3 protein: CASSLFPGQGAGELFF; CDR3 DNA: TGTGCCAGCAGCCTCTTTCCGGGACAGGGGGCCGGGGAGCTGTTTTTT
CDR3 length: 15; J gene: TRBJ1-4; D gene: TRBD1; V gene: TRBV18; clone size: .; CDR3 protein: CASSSDRVGNEKLFF; CDR3 DNA: TGTGCCAGCTCATCAGACAGGGTCGGGAATGAAAAACTGTTTTTT
CDR3 length: 15; J gene: TRBJ2-7; D gene: .; V gene: TRBV7-2; clone size: .; CDR3 protein: CASSLGAGRFYEQYF; CDR3 DNA: TGTGCCAGCAGCTTAGGGGCGGGAAGGTTCTACGAGCAGTACTTC
CDR3 length: 12; J gene: TRBJ2-1; D gene: .; V gene: TRBV5-5; clone size: .; CDR3 protein: CASSPTNNEQFF; CDR3 DNA: TGTGCCAGCAGCCCGACCAACAATGAGCAGTTCTTC
CDR3 length: 9; J gene: TRBJ2-7; D gene: .; V gene: TRBV12-3/TRBV12-4; clone size: .; CDR3 protein: CASSPTPSF; CDR3 DNA: TGTGCCAGCAGCCCTACTCCTTCTTTC
CDR3 length: 15; J gene: TRBJ2-3; D gene: TRBD2; V gene: TRBV7-2; clone size: once; CDR3 protein: CASSLESGRPDTQYF; CDR3 DNA: TGTGCCAGCAGCTTAGAAAGCGGGAGGCCAGATACGCAGTATTTT
CDR3 length: 16; J gene: TRBJ2-3; D gene: .; V gene: TRBV18; clone size: .; CDR3 protein: CASSLSRTSGTDTQYF; CDR3 DNA: TGTGCCAGCTCACTCTCCAGGACCTCTGGCACAGATACGCAGTATTTT
CDR3 length: 12; J gene: TRBJ1-1; D gene: .; V gene: TRBV19; clone size: .; CDR3 protein: CASREGVTEAFF; CDR3 DNA: TGTGCCAGTAGGGAGGGGGTGACTGAAGCTTTCTTT
CDR3 length: 17; J gene: TRBJ2-3; D gene: .; V gene: TRBV5-1; clone size: .; CDR3 protein: CASSTPTRTPSTDTQYF; CDR3 DNA: TGCGCCAGCAGCACTCCGACTAGGACCCCTAGCACAGATACGCAGTATTTT
CDR3 length: 17; J gene: TRBJ1-3; D gene: .; V gene: TRBV4-3; clone size: .; CDR3 protein: CASSPAHGQNSGNTIYF; CDR3 DNA: TGCGCCAGCAGCCCCGCCCACGGGCAAAACTCTGGAAACACCATATATTTT
CDR3 length: 15; J gene: TRBJ1-3; D gene: .; V gene: TRBV19; clone size: .; CDR3 protein: CASRMAGAAGNTIYF; CDR3 DNA: TGTGCCAGTAGGATGGCGGGGGCTGCTGGAAACACCATATATTTT
CDR3 length: 14; J gene: TRBJ2-2; D gene: TRBD1; V gene: TRBV5-1; clone size: .; CDR3 protein: CASSLGQGTGELFF; CDR3 DNA: TGCGCCAGCAGCTTAGGACAGGGCACCGGGGAGCTGTTTTTT
CDR3 length: 16; J gene: TRBJ2-7; D gene: .; V gene: TRBV6-6; clone size: .; CDR3 protein: CASSYGLESPTYEQYF; CDR3 DNA: TGTGCCAGCAGTTACGGGCTCGAGAGCCCTACCTACGAGCAGTACTTC
CDR3 length: 12; J gene: TRBJ2-7; D gene: .; V gene: TRBV18; clone size: .; CDR3 protein: CASSPMGYEQYF; CDR3 DNA: TGTGCCAGCTCCCCGATGGGCTACGAGCAGTACTTC
CDR3 length: 13; J gene: TRBJ1-1; D gene: .; V gene: TRBV5-4; clone size: few; CDR3 protein: CASSFSSNTEAFF; CDR3 DNA: TGTGCCAGCAGCTTCTCCTCGAACACTGAAGCTTTCTTT
CDR3 length: 14; J gene: TRBJ1-4; D gene: .; V gene: TRBV28; clone size: .; CDR3 protein: CASSGGREFEKLFF; CDR3 DNA: TGTGCCAGCAGCGGGGGACGTGAGTTTGAAAAACTGTTTTTT
CDR3 length: 15; J gene: TRBJ2-7; D gene: .; V gene: TRBV7-9; clone size: .; CDR3 protein: CASSVETTGTSEQYF; CDR3 DNA: TGTGCCAGCAGCGTGGAAACTACCGGGACATCCGAGCAGTACTTC
CDR3 length: 15; J gene: TRBJ1-1; D gene: TRBD1; V gene: TRBV5-6; clone size: .; CDR3 protein: CASSQTGGLNTEAFF; CDR3 DNA: TGTGCCAGCAGCCAAACAGGGGGCTTGAACACTGAAGCTTTCTTT
CDR3 length: 14; J gene: TRBJ1-2; D gene: .; V gene: TRBV9; clone size: .; CDR3 protein: CASSRRQEPYGYTF; CDR3 DNA: TGTGCCAGCAGTCGTCGACAGGAACCGTATGGCTACACCTTC